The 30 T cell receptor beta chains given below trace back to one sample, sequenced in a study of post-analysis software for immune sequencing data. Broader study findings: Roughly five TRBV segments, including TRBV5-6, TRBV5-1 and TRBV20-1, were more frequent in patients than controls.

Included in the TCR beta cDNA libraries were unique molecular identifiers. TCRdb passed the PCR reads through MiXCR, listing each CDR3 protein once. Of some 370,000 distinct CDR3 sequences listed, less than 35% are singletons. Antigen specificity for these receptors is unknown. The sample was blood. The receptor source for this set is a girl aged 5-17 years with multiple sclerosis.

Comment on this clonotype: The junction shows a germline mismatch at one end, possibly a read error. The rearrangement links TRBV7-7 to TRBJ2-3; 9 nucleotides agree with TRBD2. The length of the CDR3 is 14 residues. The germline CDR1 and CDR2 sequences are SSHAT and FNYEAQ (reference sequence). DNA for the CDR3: TGTGCTAGCAGCGCGGGACTAGCCACAGATACGCAGTATTTT. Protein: CASSAGLATDTQYF.

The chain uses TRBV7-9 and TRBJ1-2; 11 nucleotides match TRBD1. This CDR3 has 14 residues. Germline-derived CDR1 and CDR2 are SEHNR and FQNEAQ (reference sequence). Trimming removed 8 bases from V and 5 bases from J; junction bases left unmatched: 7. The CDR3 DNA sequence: TGTGCCAGCGGCTCGGGACAGGGGGATTATGGCTACACCTTC. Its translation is CASGSGQGDYGYTF.

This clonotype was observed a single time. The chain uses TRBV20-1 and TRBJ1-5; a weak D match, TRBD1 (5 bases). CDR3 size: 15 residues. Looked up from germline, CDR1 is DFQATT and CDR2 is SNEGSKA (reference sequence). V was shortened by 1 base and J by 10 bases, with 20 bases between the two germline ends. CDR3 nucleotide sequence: TGCAGTGCTAGAGGGGGCGGGGTCCAATCTTTCCCCCAGCATTTT. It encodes CSARGGGVQSFPQHF.

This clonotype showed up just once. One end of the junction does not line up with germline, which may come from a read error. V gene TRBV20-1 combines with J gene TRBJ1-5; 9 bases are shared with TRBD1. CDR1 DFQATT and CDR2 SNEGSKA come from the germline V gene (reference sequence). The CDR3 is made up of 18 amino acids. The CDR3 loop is CSASGGQGRFHSKQPQHF. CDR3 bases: TGCAGTGCTAGTGGGGGACAGGGCCGATTCCATAGCAAACAGCCCCAGCATTTT.

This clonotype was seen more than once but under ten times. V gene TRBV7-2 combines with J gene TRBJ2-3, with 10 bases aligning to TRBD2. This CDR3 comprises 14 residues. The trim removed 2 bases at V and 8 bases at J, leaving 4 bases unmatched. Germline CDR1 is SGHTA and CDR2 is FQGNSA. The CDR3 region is CASSLTAGGGTQYF. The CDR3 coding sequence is TGTGCCAGCAGCTTAACAGCGGGGGGGGGTACGCAGTATTTT.

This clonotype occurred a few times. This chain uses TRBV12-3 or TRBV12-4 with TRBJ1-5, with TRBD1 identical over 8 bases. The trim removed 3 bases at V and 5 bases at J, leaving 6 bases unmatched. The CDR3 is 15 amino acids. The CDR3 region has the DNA TGTGCCAGCAGTTTTCAGGGGGCATCGGATCAGCCCCAGCATTTT. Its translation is CASSFQGASDQPQHF.

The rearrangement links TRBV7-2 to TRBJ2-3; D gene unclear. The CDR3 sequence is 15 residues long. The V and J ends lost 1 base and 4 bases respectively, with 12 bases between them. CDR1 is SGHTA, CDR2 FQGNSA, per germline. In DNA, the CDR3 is TGTGCCAGCAGCTTAGGAGTTATCGGGTCAGATACGCAGTATTTT. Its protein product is CASSLGVIGSDTQYF.

CDR3 amino acids: CASSYTEPPLHF. In DNA, the CDR3 is TGTGCCAGCAGCTATACGGAACCACCCCTCCACTTT. The chain has TRBV12-3 or TRBV12-4 and TRBJ1-6; D remains unclear. Trimming removed 6 bases from V and 11 bases from J, with 11 bases in between. CDR3 length equals 12 residues.

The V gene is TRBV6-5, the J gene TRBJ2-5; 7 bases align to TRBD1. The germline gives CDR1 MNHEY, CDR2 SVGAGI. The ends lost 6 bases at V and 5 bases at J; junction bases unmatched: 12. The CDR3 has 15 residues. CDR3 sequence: CASSSQGSLLETQYF. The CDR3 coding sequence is TGTGCCAGCAGCTCACAGGGGAGTTTATTGGAGACCCAGTACTTC.

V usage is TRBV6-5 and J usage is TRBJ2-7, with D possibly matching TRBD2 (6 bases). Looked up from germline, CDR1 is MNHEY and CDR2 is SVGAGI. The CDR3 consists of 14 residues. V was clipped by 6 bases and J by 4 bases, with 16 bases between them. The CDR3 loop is CASSHTGVWYEQYF. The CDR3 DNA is TGTGCCAGCAGCCACACGGGGGTGTGGTACGAGCAGTACTTC.

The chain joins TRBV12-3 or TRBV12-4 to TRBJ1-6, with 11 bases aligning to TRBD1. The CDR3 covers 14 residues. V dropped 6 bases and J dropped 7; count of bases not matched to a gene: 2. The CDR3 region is CASRGTGGNSPLHF. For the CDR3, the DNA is TGTGCCAGCAGGGGGACAGGGGGAAATTCACCCCTCCACTTT.

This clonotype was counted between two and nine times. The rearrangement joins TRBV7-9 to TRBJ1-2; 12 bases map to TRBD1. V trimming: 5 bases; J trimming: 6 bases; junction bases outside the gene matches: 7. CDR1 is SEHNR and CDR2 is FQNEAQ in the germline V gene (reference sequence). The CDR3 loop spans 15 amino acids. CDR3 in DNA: TGTGCCAGCAGCACCGGGACAGGGGGCGCGAATGGCTACACCTTC. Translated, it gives CASSTGTGGANGYTF.

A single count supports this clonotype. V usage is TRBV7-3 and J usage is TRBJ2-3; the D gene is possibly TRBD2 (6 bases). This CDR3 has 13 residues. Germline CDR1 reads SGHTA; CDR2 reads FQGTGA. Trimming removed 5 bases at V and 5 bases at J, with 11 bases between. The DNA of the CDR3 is TGTGCCAGCAGCCCCCACGGGGGAGATACGCAGTATTTT. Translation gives CASSPHGGDTQYF.

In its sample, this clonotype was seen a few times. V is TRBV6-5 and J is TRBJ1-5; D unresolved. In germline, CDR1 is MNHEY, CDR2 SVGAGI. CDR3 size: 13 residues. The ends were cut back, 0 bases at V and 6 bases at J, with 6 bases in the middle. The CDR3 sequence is CASSYSSVQPQHF. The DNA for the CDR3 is TGTGCCAGCAGTTACTCCTCGGTTCAGCCCCAGCATTTT.

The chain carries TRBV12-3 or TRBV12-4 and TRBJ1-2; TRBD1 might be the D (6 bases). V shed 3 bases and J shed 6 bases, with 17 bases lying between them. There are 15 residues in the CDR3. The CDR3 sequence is CASSFDRYPLDGYTF. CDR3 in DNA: TGTGCCAGCAGTTTCGACAGGTACCCACTTGATGGCTACACCTTC.

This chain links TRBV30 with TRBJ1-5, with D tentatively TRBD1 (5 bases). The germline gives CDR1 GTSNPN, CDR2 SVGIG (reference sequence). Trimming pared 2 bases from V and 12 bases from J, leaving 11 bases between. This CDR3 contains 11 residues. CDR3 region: CAWSQGKDQHF. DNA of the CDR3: TGTGCCTGGAGTCAGGGAAAAGACCAGCATTTT.

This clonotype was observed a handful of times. CDR3 protein: CASTRGGDTEAFF. The CDR3 region has the DNA TGTGCCAGCACTAGAGGGGGAGACACTGAAGCTTTCTTT. The J gene is TRBJ1-1, the V gene TRBV7-8; TRBD1 is a possible D gene (6 bases). The V gene's germline CDR1 is SGHVS and CDR2 FQNEAQ. The CDR3 contains 13 residues. V was shortened by 7 bases and J by 3 bases, with 12 bases between the two germline ends. Together with reference TRBV7-8 and TRBJ1-1, the CDR3 gives the full variable domain: GAGVSQSPRYKVAKRGQDVALRCDPISGHVSLFWYQQALGQGPEFLTYFQNEAQLDKSGLPSDRFFAERPEGSVSTLKIQRTQQEDSAVYLCASTRGGDTEAFFGQGTRLTVV.

CDR3 sequence (DNA): TGCAGTGCTGTGACAGGGGTTAGGGGAGAGACCCAGTACTTC. This translates into CSAVTGVRGETQYF. This chain uses TRBV20-1 with TRBJ2-5; 8 nucleotides line up with TRBD1. Germline V CDR1 and CDR2: DFQATT, SNEGSKA (reference sequence). V trimming: 5 bases; J trimming: 4 bases; junction bases outside the gene matches: 9. CDR3 length equals 14 residues.

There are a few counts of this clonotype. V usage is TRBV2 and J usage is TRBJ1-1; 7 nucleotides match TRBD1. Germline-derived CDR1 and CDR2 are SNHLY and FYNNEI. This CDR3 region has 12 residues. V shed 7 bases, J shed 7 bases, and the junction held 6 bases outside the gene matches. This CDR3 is CASNPGQIEAFF. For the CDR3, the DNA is TGTGCCAGCAACCCGGGACAGATTGAAGCTTTCTTT.

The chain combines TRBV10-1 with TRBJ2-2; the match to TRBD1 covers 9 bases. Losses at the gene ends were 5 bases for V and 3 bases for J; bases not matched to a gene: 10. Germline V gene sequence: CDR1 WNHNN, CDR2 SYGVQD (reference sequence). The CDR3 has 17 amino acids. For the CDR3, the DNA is TGCGCCAGCAGTTCGGCCGGGACAGGGACTTACACCGGGGAGCTGTTTTTT. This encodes CASSSAGTGTYTGELFF.

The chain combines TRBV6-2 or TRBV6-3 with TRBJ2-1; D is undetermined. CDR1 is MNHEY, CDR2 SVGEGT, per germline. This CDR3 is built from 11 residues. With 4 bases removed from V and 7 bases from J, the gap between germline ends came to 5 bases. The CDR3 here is CASSSSNEQFF. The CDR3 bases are TGTGCCAGCAGTTCGAGTAATGAGCAGTTCTTC.

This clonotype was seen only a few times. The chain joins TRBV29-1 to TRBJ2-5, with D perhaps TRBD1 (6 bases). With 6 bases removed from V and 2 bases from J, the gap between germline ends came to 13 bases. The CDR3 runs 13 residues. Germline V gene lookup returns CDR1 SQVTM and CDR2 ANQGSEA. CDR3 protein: CSVRTALQETQYF. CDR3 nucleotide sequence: TGCAGCGTGAGGACAGCCTTACAAGAGACCCAGTACTTC.

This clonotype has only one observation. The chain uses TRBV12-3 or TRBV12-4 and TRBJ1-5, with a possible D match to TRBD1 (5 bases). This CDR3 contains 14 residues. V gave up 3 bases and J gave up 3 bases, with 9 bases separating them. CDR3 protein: CASSFRENNQPQHF. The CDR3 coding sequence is TGTGCCAGCAGTTTCAGGGAAAACAATCAGCCCCAGCATTTT.

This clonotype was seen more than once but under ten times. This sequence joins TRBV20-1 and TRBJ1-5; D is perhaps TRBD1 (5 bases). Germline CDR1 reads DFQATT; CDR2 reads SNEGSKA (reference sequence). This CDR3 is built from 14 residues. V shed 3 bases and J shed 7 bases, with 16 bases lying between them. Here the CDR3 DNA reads TGCAGTGCTAGGGTACCAGGGCTAGGCCAGCCCCAGCATTTT. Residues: CSARVPGLGQPQHF.

CDR3 bases: TGCGCCAGCAGCCATAGCCGGGACCTGGCCTACGAGCAGTACTTC. Encoded protein: CASSHSRDLAYEQYF. The rearrangement uses TRBV5-1 and TRBJ2-7, with D perhaps matching TRBD1 or TRBD2 (5 bases each). The V and J ends lost 4 bases and 2 bases respectively, with 16 bases between them. Germline CDR1 and CDR2: SGHRS and YFSETQ. The CDR3 consists of 15 residues.

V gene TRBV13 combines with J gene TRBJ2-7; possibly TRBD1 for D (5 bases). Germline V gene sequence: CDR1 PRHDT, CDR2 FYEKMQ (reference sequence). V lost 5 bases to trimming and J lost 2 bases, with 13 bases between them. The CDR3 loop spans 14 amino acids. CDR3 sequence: CASSHSDIAYEQYF. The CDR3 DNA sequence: TGTGCCAGCAGCCACTCGGACATAGCCTACGAGCAGTACTTC. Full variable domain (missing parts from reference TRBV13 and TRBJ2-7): AAGVIQSPRHLIKEKRETATLKCYPIPRHDTVYWYQQGPGQDPQFLISFYEKMQSDKGSIPDRFSAQQFSDYHSELNMSSLELGDSALYFCASSHSDIAYEQYFGPGTRLTVT.

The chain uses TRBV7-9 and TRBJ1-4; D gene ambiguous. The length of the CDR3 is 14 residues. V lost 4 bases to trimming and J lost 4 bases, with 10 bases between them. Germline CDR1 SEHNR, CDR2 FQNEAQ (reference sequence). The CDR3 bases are TGTGCCAGCAGCTGCGATCTCCTTAATGAAAAACTGTTTTTT. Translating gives CASSCDLLNEKLFF.

CDR3 residues: CASSQPGLGTYNEQFF. DNA of the CDR3: TGTGCCAGCAGTCAACCGGGCCTAGGGACCTACAATGAGCAGTTCTTC. The J gene is TRBJ2-1, the V gene TRBV28; D ambiguous. V lost 5 bases and J lost 2, with 16 bases in between. This CDR3 spans 16 amino acids. Germline V gene data show CDR1 as MDHEN and CDR2 as SYDVKM. The full variable domain, its missing parts supplied by reference TRBV28 and TRBJ2-1, is DVKVTQSSRYLVKRTGEKVFLECVQDMDHENMFWYRQDPGLGLRLIYFSYDVKMKEKGDIPEGYSVSREKKERFSLILESASTNQTSMYLCASSQPGLGTYNEQFFGPGTRLTVL.

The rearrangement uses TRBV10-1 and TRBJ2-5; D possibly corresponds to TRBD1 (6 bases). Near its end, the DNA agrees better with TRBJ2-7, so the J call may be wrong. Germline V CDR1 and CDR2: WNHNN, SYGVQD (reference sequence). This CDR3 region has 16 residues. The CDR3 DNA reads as TGCGCCAGCAGTGACGGAGGCAGGGGCCTTCTCGACGAGCAGTACTTC. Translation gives CASSDGGRGLLDEQYF.

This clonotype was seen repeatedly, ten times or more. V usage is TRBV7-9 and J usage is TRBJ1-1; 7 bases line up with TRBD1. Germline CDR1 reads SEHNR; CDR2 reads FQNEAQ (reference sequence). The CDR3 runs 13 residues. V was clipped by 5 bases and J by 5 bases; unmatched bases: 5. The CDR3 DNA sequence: TGTGCCAGCAGCGTCAACAGGGGAACTGAAGCTTTCTTT. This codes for CASSVNRGTEAFF.